This T cell receptor (beta chain) derives from a study of T cell responses to AZD1222 COVID-19 vaccine. The CDR3 has 14 residues. V was cut by 0 bases and J by 4 bases, with 7 bases left in between. Germline CDR1 reads MNHEY; CDR2 reads SVGAGI. Study-wide findings and caveats: Regions left unmutated in variants are reportedly the target of nearly half of spike-specific TCRs. The peak T cell response came first, and repertoires were sampled only after it.

Profiling relied on immunoSEQ multiplex PCR, and the TCRdb table lists in-frame clones only, not all of them. This repertoire shows roughly 60,000 clones, around three quarters found once; its top ten account for about 3.5%. Comments on this clone: Its antigen is undetermined.

The rearrangement links TRBV6-5 to TRBJ1-3; D is undetermined. Sequencing used peripheral blood, obtained 28 days after the second AZD1222 dose. The source is an adult who received the AZD1222 COVID-19 vaccine. The CDR3 region has the DNA TGTGCCAGCAGTTACTCGATAGGCGGAAACACCATATATTTT. This encodes CASSYSIGGNTIYF.